This entry describes one T cell receptor (beta chain). V lost 7 bases to trimming and J lost 5 bases; unmatched junction nucleotides: 12. This CDR3 is built from 14 residues. Germline loops: CDR1 SQVTM, CDR2 ANQGSEA. This record comes from a study of blood T cell repertoires in COVID-19. Study information: The samples span acute and convalescent COVID-19 from the United States, Italy and Spain.

Assay used: immunoSEQ multiplex PCR; TCRdb lists only in-frame clones, some missing. Of some 150,000 clones listed, roughly 84% were seen once; the top ten hold more than 5%. Self-reported history from a screening survey and questionnaire set each donor's cohort. The sequenced sample was PBMCs or T cells enriched from blood (not recorded which). The rearrangement links TRBV29-1 to TRBJ2-5; 8 bases are shared with TRBD1. The clonotype was recovered from a woman between 50 and 59 years old who had been exposed to COVID-19. This chain's CDR3 is CSAIPTGGKETQYF. As DNA, the CDR3 is TGCAGCGCTATTCCTACAGGGGGAAAGGAGACCCAGTACTTC.